Shown below are 18 T cell receptor beta chains from a single sample sequenced in a study of PD-1 blockade in classical Hodgkin lymphoma (dated by TCRdb to about 2020). Libraries were built with the immunoSEQ multiplex PCR assay. TCRdb provides this immuneACCESS table in a form limited to in-frame rearrangements. Some clones are lacking; in checked studies, under half of them reflect an unresolved V gene, and why the rest are absent is not known. The sample records tens of thousands of clones, around four fifths of which are singletons. The ten largest clones represent roughly 17% of the sample. This specimen's time point label, per the study, means: cycle 4 day 1 (C4D1), after five to seven weeks of nivolumab. Every trial patient had relapsed following autologous stem cell transplantation, and prior brentuximab vedotin exposure was what differed among cohorts A, B and C. This specimen was peripheral blood mononuclear cells (PBMCs), taken before the fourth cycle of nivolumab. The receptor source for this set is a human donor with classical Hodgkin lymphoma.

CDR3: CASSYDFATGPEAFF. CDR3 in DNA: TGTGCCAGCAGTTACGATTTCGCGACAGGGCCTGAAGCTTTCTTT. This sequence joins TRBV6-6 and TRBJ1-1; 7 nucleotides align to TRBD1. This CDR3 is built from 15 residues. CDR1 and CDR2 from the germline V gene are MNHNY and SVGAGI (reference sequence). The V segment lost 2 bases and the J segment 6 bases; nucleotides outside the gene matches: 9.

The genes are TRBV27 and TRBJ1-2, with D uncertain. In germline, CDR1 is MNHEY, CDR2 SMNVEV (reference sequence). The length of the CDR3 is 13 residues. Trimming stripped 6 bases from V and 5 bases from J, with 13 bases between. CDR3 in amino acids: CASSAGVGYGYTF. CDR3 DNA: TGTGCCAGCAGCGCTGGAGTGGGATATGGCTACACCTTC.

This clone was seen a few times. The chain recombines TRBV6-6 with TRBJ1-6; no firm D call. The length of the CDR3 is 11 residues. Trimming removed 2 bases at V and 14 bases at J, with 7 bases between. CDR1 and CDR2 from the germline V gene are MNHNY and SVGAGI (reference sequence). In DNA, the CDR3 is TGTGCCAGCAGTTACGGGTTGACCCTCCACTTT. This gives the protein CASSYGLTLHF.

The chain couples TRBV6-1 to TRBJ1-5; no clear D gene. V was shortened by 6 bases and J by 0 bases, with 6 bases between the two germline ends. Per germline, CDR1 MNHNS and CDR2 SASEGT. The CDR3 consists of 13 residues. The CDR3 reads CASSPNSNQPQHF. CDR3 bases: TGTGCCAGCAGCCCGAATAGCAATCAGCCCCAGCATTTT.

V usage is TRBV2 and J usage is TRBJ1-2, with 10 positions matching TRBD1. The CDR3 is 14 amino acids. Germline V gene sequence: CDR1 SNHLY, CDR2 FYNNEI. Losses at the gene ends were 5 bases for V and 4 bases for J; bases not matched to a gene: 4. The CDR3 here is CASSLGQGSYGYTF. The CDR3 nucleotides read TGTGCCAGCAGTCTGGGACAGGGGAGCTATGGCTACACCTTC.

This clone was found a few times. The chain has TRBV5-1 and TRBJ1-1; D call uncertain. The CDR3 is 13 residues long. V was shortened by 4 bases and J by 0 bases, with 7 bases between the two germline ends. Germline V gives CDR1 SGHRS, CDR2 YFSETQ. CDR3: CASSTHLNTEAFF. The CDR3 DNA reads as TGCGCCAGCAGCACACACCTGAACACTGAAGCTTTCTTT.

This chain uses TRBV18 with TRBJ2-7; D uncertain. Per germline, CDR1 KGHSH and CDR2 LQKENI. The CDR3 covers 13 residues. The germline V and J ends were trimmed by 3 bases and 0 bases, with 6 bases remaining between them. In nucleotides, the CDR3 is TGTGCCAGCTCACCGGCGAGCTCCTACGAGCAGTACTTC. This encodes CASSPASSYEQYF.

The V call is TRBV27, the J call TRBJ2-3; D is possibly TRBD1 (5 bases). Trimming took 8 bases from V and 1 from J, leaving 13 bases between them. The CDR3 is 14 amino acids. The V gene's germline CDR1 is MNHEY and CDR2 SMNVEV (reference sequence). CDR3 residues: CASRSRVGTDTQYF. The CDR3 bases are TGTGCCAGCCGTTCCAGGGTGGGCACAGATACGCAGTATTTT.

V and J are TRBV28 and TRBJ2-1; D not certain. The CDR3 loop spans 12 amino acids. V gave up 6 bases and J gave up 5 bases, with 8 bases separating them. From germline, CDR1 is MDHEN and CDR2 SYDVKM. The CDR3 DNA follows: TGTGCCAGCAGCATGACCCACAATGAGCAGTTCTTC. Protein: CASSMTHNEQFF.

This chain links TRBV19 with TRBJ2-7; D might be TRBD1 (6 bases). Looked up from germline, CDR1 is LNHDA and CDR2 is SQIVND (reference sequence). This CDR3 is 13 amino acids long. V lost 3 bases, J lost 2 bases, and 8 bases lay in between. The CDR3 is CASSMRDTYEQYF. The CDR3 DNA reads TGTGCCAGTAGTATGAGGGACACCTACGAGCAGTACTTC.

This clone was counted a few times. The chain uses TRBV7-2 and TRBJ2-1; D might be TRBD1 (6 bases). CDR1 SGHTA and CDR2 FQGNSA come from the germline V gene. This CDR3 has 13 residues. The germline V and J ends were trimmed by 5 bases and 8 bases, with 13 bases remaining between them. The CDR3 sequence: CASSKQGWDEQFF. CDR3 DNA: TGTGCCAGCAGCAAACAGGGTTGGGATGAGCAGTTCTTC.

J is TRBJ2-7 and V is TRBV6-6; TRBD2 matches at 12 bases. CDR3 size: 16 residues. The germline gives CDR1 MNHNY, CDR2 SVGAGI (reference sequence). V trimming: 0 bases; J trimming: 3 bases; junction bases outside the gene matches: 3. The CDR3 loop is CASSYSRLAGVYEQYF. The CDR3 nucleotides are TGTGCCAGCAGTTACTCTCGACTAGCGGGAGTCTACGAGCAGTACTTC.

J is TRBJ2-1 and V is TRBV5-4, with 8 bases identical to TRBD1. This CDR3 is 14 amino acids long. Trimming took 4 bases from V and 6 from J; bases not matched to a gene: 6. Looked up from germline, CDR1 is SGHNT and CDR2 is YYREEE (reference sequence). The CDR3 DNA reads as TGTGCCAGCAGCCGCACAGGGGGTGGCAATGAGCAGTTCTTC. Its translation is CASSRTGGGNEQFF.

Only one count was recorded for this clone. The chain is built from TRBV6-5 and TRBJ2-7; TRBD2 aligns across 10 bases. Germline V gene sequence: CDR1 MNHEY, CDR2 SVGAGI. This CDR3 has 15 residues. After removal of 6 bases from V and 2 bases from J, the junction contained 7 bases not matched to a gene. CDR3 nucleotides: TGTGCCAGCAGACGAAGGACTAGCGGCGCCTACGAGCAGTACTTC. Protein sequence: CASRRRTSGAYEQYF.

This chain joins TRBV5-8 and TRBJ2-2, with 14 positions matching TRBD2. There are 16 residues in the CDR3. The V and J ends lost 3 bases and 3 bases, in that order; junction bases with no gene match: 1. The V gene's germline CDR1 is SGHTS and CDR2 YDEGEE. CDR3: CASSWGLAGDTGELFF. The CDR3 bases are TGTGCCAGCAGCTGGGGACTAGCGGGAGACACCGGGGAGCTGTTTTTT.

The table lists this clone with a few counts. The gene calls are TRBV5-6 and TRBJ1-4; 9 bases match TRBD1. The CDR3 covers 16 residues. J gave up 7 bases and V 3 bases, and 10 bases lay outside the gene matches. Germline-derived CDR1 and CDR2 are SGHDT and YYEEEE. The CDR3 region is CASSSGPGQGFEKLFF. As DNA, the CDR3 is TGTGCCAGCAGCTCGGGTCCGGGACAGGGTTTTGAAAAACTGTTTTTT.

This rearrangement joins TRBV18 to TRBJ1-3; tentative D call: TRBD1 (6 bases). V was trimmed by 3 bases and J by 3 bases, leaving 21 bases between them. The CDR3 extends over 18 amino acids. The germline V gene has CDR1 KGHSH and CDR2 LQKENI. CDR3 amino acids: CASSPSRTAGPFGNTIYF. CDR3 bases: TGTGCCAGCTCACCTTCTCGGACAGCAGGACCATTTGGAAACACCATATATTTT.

This chain links TRBV10-3 with TRBJ2-2; unclear D gene. Germline loops: CDR1 ENHRY, CDR2 SYGVKD. V was cut by 2 bases and J by 5 bases, with 9 bases left in between. This CDR3 has 14 residues. In DNA form, the CDR3 reads TGTGCCATCAGTGAGATTCCCGGGACCGGGGAGCTGTTTTTT. It yields the protein CAISEIPGTGELFF.